Following are 20 T cell receptor beta chains from one sample sequenced in a study of human T cells and chemical hapten exposure. MiXCR, applied by TCRdb to the RACE reads, yields one record per CDR3 protein. This sample has 300,000 to 400,000 distinct CDR3 sequences, with about 7% found just once. Time point described: patch test 1, 2 weeks after DPC sensitization. Treatment defined: therapeutic diphenylcyclopropenone sensitization with weekly scalp DPC. This specimen consisted of whole blood, obtained in connection with sensitization to the hapten diphenylcyclopropenone (DPC). These receptors were obtained from a woman aged 18-29 years with alopecia areata. Some clones in this sample may be carry-over from other donors' samples.

This clonotype was found many times. The chain uses TRBV11-2 and TRBJ2-7; no reliable D call. CDR1 and CDR2 (germline): SGHAT, FQNNGV. Trimming took off 2 bases at V and 1 base at J, with 12 bases between the two ends. The CDR3 totals 15 residues. For the CDR3, the DNA is TGTGCCAGCAGCTTACTACCAGGAGAATCCTACGAGCAGTACTTC. Residues: CASSLLPGESYEQYF.

This clonotype was picked up many times. The rearrangement joins TRBV20-1 to TRBJ1-5; no reliable D call. The CDR3 is 12 residues long. The V and J ends lost 3 bases and 4 bases respectively, with 7 bases between them. The V gene's germline CDR1 is DFQATT and CDR2 SNEGSKA (reference sequence). CDR3 nucleotides: TGCAGTGCTAGTGACCGAAATCAGCCCCAGCATTTT. Amino acids: CSASDRNQPQHF.

This clonotype was detected only a few times. The CDR3 nucleotides read TGTGCTATCCGAACGCGAGAGACCCAGTACTTC. Its translation is CAIRTRETQYF. This sequence joins TRBV7-7 and TRBJ2-5; D ambiguous. Germline loops: CDR1 SSHAT, CDR2 FNYEAQ (reference sequence). This CDR3 region has 11 residues.

In its sample, this clonotype was seen a few times. The rearrangement links TRBV6-6 to TRBJ1-5; 7 bases map to TRBD1. There are 16 residues in the CDR3. Losses at the gene ends were 0 bases for V and 3 bases for J; bases not matched to a gene: 5. CDR1 is MNHNY, CDR2 SVGAGI, per germline (reference sequence). The CDR3 here is CASSYSQGGYNQPQHF. CDR3 nucleotide sequence: TGTGCCAGCAGTTACTCGCAAGGGGGCTACAATCAGCCCCAGCATTTT.

This clonotype was observed a few times. The chain uses TRBV7-9 and TRBJ1-4, with D perhaps matching TRBD1 (5 bases). Germline CDR1 reads SEHNR; CDR2 reads FQNEAQ (reference sequence). The CDR3 loop spans 16 amino acids. Deletions cut 5 bases from V and 7 bases from J, with 20 bases between. The DNA for the CDR3 is TGTGCCAGCAGCCCTGCATTTGGGACTACGGGTGAAAAACTGTTTTTT. Amino acid sequence: CASSPAFGTTGEKLFF.

Only a few counts were recorded for this clonotype. The rearrangement joins TRBV24-1 to TRBJ1-5; 10 nucleotides align to TRBD1. The CDR3 has 15 amino acids. Losses at the gene ends were 8 bases for V and 6 bases for J; bases not matched to a gene: 9. Germline V gene sequence: CDR1 KGHDR, CDR2 SFDVKD. CDR3 nucleotide sequence: TGTGCCACCAATATGACAGGGGGCCGGTTTCAGCCCCAGCATTTT. As protein: CATNMTGGRFQPQHF.

A few counts support this clonotype. This chain uses TRBV27 with TRBJ1-1, with no clear D. V lost 3 bases, J lost 4 bases, and 12 bases lay in between. The CDR3 totals 14 residues. CDR1 is MNHEY, CDR2 SMNVEV, per germline (reference sequence). The CDR3 DNA reads as TGTGCCAGCAGTTTTGCATTAGGAGGCACTGAAGCTTTCTTT. It encodes CASSFALGGTEAFF.

This clonotype was observed a few times. The chain joins TRBV6-1 to TRBJ1-2; no reliable D call. Deletions cut 10 bases from V and 2 bases from J, with 26 bases between. This CDR3 contains 17 residues. CDR1 and CDR2 (germline): MNHNS, SASEGT. The CDR3 nucleotides read TGTGCCATGGGGAATTACGAGAATCACTCCCCGAACTATGGCTACACCTTC. This codes for CAMGNYENHSPNYGYTF.

This clonotype was detected ten times or more. The chain carries TRBV12-3 or TRBV12-4 and TRBJ2-7; tentative D call: TRBD1 (5 bases). V lost 4 bases and J lost 5, with 9 bases in between. The CDR3 is 12 amino acids. The DNA for the CDR3 is TGTGCCAGCAGTTCAGACAGAAACGAGCAGTACTTC. It codes for CASSSDRNEQYF.

J is TRBJ1-2 and V is TRBV10-3; 9 bases match TRBD1. The CDR3 is made up of 16 amino acids. Germline trimming cut 7 bases from V and 6 bases from J; bases unmatched to any gene: 15. The germline gives CDR1 ENHRY, CDR2 SYGVKD. The CDR3 region has the DNA TGTGCCATCAAGTGGGGTACAGGGGGCGGTGGCGATGGCTACACCTTC. Translation: CAIKWGTGGGGDGYTF.

This clonotype has at least ten counts. The chain uses TRBV13 and TRBJ2-7; D is possibly TRBD1 or TRBD2 (7 bases each). Germline CDR1 reads PRHDT; CDR2 reads FYEKMQ (reference sequence). The CDR3 has 15 amino acids. V was pared by 1 base and J by 3 bases, with 13 bases between. This CDR3 reads CASSLAGGQNYEQYF. CDR3 sequence (DNA): TGTGCCAGCAGCTTAGCGGGGGGACAGAACTACGAGCAGTACTTC.

In its sample, this clonotype was seen many times. This chain links TRBV3-1 with TRBJ1-1; D call uncertain. Trimming took 4 bases from V and 1 from J, leaving 7 bases between them. The germline V gene has CDR1 LGHDT and CDR2 YNNKEL (reference sequence). This CDR3 is 13 amino acids long. CDR3 sequence reads: CASSPRRNTEAFF. Written as DNA, the CDR3 is TGTGCCAGCAGCCCCAGAAGGAACACTGAAGCTTTCTTT.

At least ten counts were recorded for this clonotype. The rearrangement joins TRBV9 to TRBJ2-3; D perhaps matches TRBD1 (6 bases). The germline CDR1 and CDR2 sequences are SGDLS and YYNGEE. The V end lost 0 bases, the J end lost 2 bases, and 10 bases lay between the germline ends. The CDR3 covers 15 residues. CDR3 residues: CASSVGQAHTDTQYF. The CDR3 DNA reads TGTGCCAGCAGCGTAGGACAGGCCCACACAGATACGCAGTATTTT.

This clonotype has just a few counts. J is TRBJ2-3 and V is TRBV11-2, with TRBD2 matching 12 bases. The CDR3 has 18 residues. J gave up 1 base and V 7 bases, and 12 bases lay outside the gene matches. Germline loops: CDR1 SGHAT, CDR2 FQNNGV. In DNA, the CDR3 is TGTGCCAGCACCCCAGGGCTAGCGGGGGGGCTTCGCACAGATACGCAGTATTTT. Translation gives CASTPGLAGGLRTDTQYF.

At least ten counts were recorded for this clonotype. The chain has TRBV7-9 and TRBJ1-4; unclear D gene. The V gene lost 0 bases and the J gene lost 6 bases, with 11 bases spanning the gap. Germline CDR1 SEHNR, CDR2 FQNEAQ (reference sequence). The CDR3 totals 15 residues. The CDR3 here is CASSLAVAEDEKLFF. In nucleotides, the CDR3 is TGTGCCAGCAGCTTAGCCGTGGCCGAAGATGAAAAACTGTTTTTT.

This clonotype was detected a few times. The chain couples TRBV5-5 to TRBJ2-3; TRBD2 agrees at 8 bases. Trimming at V came to 4 bases and at J to 6 bases, leaving 7 bases not matched to a gene. Per germline, CDR1 SGHKS and CDR2 YYEKEE (reference sequence). The CDR3 is made up of 14 amino acids. CDR3 sequence reads: CASSSGGARDTQYF. The CDR3 DNA follows: TGTGCCAGCAGCAGCGGGGGCGCAAGGGATACGCAGTATTTT.

This clonotype was counted at least ten times. The V and J genes are TRBV3-1 and TRBJ2-7; 8 nucleotides match TRBD1. V shed 4 bases and J 2 bases; nucleotides not matched to a gene: 4. The CDR3 is made up of 14 amino acids. The germline gives CDR1 LGHDT, CDR2 YNNKEL (reference sequence). CDR3 sequence reads: CASSRGTGPYEQYF. The CDR3 DNA follows: TGTGCCAGCAGCCGAGGGACAGGCCCCTACGAGCAGTACTTC.

This clonotype appeared a few times. This chain uses TRBV9 with TRBJ1-1; D is unclear. The V end lost 5 bases, the J end lost 1 base, and 18 bases lay between the germline ends. Germline V lookup: CDR1 SGDLS, CDR2 YYNGEE. This CDR3 spans 16 amino acids. In DNA, the CDR3 is TGTGCCAGCAGTCAGACCCTGGGTCCGAAGAACACTGAAGCTTTCTTT. This gives the protein CASSQTLGPKNTEAFF.

This clonotype was counted a few times. In nucleotides, the CDR3 is TGTGCCAGCAGTTACAGGGAAAGTCAGCCCCAGCATTTT. Translated: CASSYRESQPQHF. The chain has TRBV12-3 or TRBV12-4 and TRBJ1-5; tentatively, D is TRBD1 (6 bases). Trimming took 4 bases from V and 6 from J, leaving 10 bases between them. The CDR3 is 13 amino acids.

The chain couples TRBV5-1 to TRBJ1-3; possible D gene TRBD1, 6 bases. Trimming cost V 6 bases and J 3 bases, with 13 bases left between them. Per the germline V gene, CDR1 is SGHRS and CDR2 is YFSETQ. CDR3 length equals 14 residues. CDR3 nucleotides: TGCGCCAGCACTCCTACAGGGATTGGAAACACCATATATTTT. Translating it yields CASTPTGIGNTIYF.